These 27 T cell receptor beta chains were all obtained from the same sample, sequenced in a study of Ad26.COV2.S vaccination and SARS-CoV-2 variants. Generated by immunoSEQ multiplex PCR, the TCRdb table keeps only in-frame clones and is missing some. This sample carries hundreds of thousands of clones, 88% of them seen once, and the ten largest clones take 6.4%. As to treatment: about 20 received Ad26.COV2.S at low or high dose, single or two shots; roughly five received placebo; per-sample allocation not given. Material that was analyzed had been drawn on day 63 after the first vaccine or placebo injection. Sequences were derived from peripheral blood, sampled in a trial of Ad26.COV2.S vaccine versus placebo. These TCRs come from a person aged 18-60 years who received the Ad26.COV2.S COVID-19 vaccine or a placebo.

The rearrangement joins TRBV11-1 to TRBJ2-2; 8 nucleotides line up with TRBD1. There are 16 residues in the CDR3. V lost 2 bases to trimming and J lost 2 bases; unmatched junction nucleotides: 4. Germline CDR1 SGHAT, CDR2 FQDESV (reference sequence). The CDR3 region has the DNA TGTGCCAGCAGCTTAATACCAGGGGGCAACACCGGGGAGCTGTTTTTT. This codes for CASSLIPGGNTGELFF.

The chain employs TRBV12-3 or TRBV12-4 and TRBJ2-2; no clear D. The CDR3 spans 13 residues. V lost 5 bases and J 5 bases, leaving 9 bases between the germline ends. CDR3: CASSLDTTGELFF. CDR3 DNA: TGTGCCAGCAGTCTTGACACTACCGGGGAGCTGTTTTTT.

This clone appeared a few times. The chain uses TRBV5-1 and TRBJ1-2; D remains ambiguous. CDR3 size: 13 residues. The V gene's germline CDR1 is SGHRS and CDR2 YFSETQ. Trimming took 5 bases from V and 1 from J, leaving 9 bases between them. DNA of the CDR3: TGCGCCAGCAGGCCGGAGGGTAACTATGGCTACACCTTC. It codes for CASRPEGNYGYTF.

Only one count was recorded for this clone. The chain uses TRBV5-1 and TRBJ2-1; D ambiguous. This CDR3 is built from 15 residues. Germline V CDR1 and CDR2: SGHRS, YFSETQ. Trimming cost V 4 bases and J 7 bases, with 18 bases left between them. CDR3 sequence: CASSPLGSAANEQFF. The CDR3 nucleotides are TGCGCCAGCAGCCCCCTAGGCAGTGCGGCGAATGAGCAGTTCTTC.

The genes are TRBV2 and TRBJ2-3; 10 positions agree with TRBD2. Germline lookup yields CDR1 SNHLY and CDR2 FYNNEI. Losses at the gene ends were 6 bases for V and 3 bases for J; bases not matched to a gene: 6. The CDR3 is made up of 15 amino acids. The CDR3 region is CASRRAGGPTDTQYF. The CDR3 DNA is TGTGCCAGCAGGAGAGCGGGGGGGCCAACAGATACGCAGTATTTT.

The chain links TRBV1 to TRBJ1-5. TRBV1 is a documented pseudogene. The CDR3 runs to 8 residues. CDR3 in amino acids: CTSSPPHF. The CDR3 DNA is TGCACCAGCAGCCCCCCTCATTTT.

In its sample, this clone was seen once. The rearrangement links TRBV9 to TRBJ2-2; TRBD2 agrees at 16 bases. With 3 bases clipped from V and 0 bases from J, the junction kept 5 bases outside the gene matches. There are 19 residues in the CDR3. The germline V gene encodes CDR1 SGDLS and CDR2 YYNGEE. CDR3 sequence (DNA): TGTGCCAGCAGCGACCCGGGACTAGCGGGAGGGGCGAACACCGGGGAGCTGTTTTTT. Its protein is CASSDPGLAGGANTGELFF.

The rearrangement links TRBV4-1 to TRBJ1-2; TRBD1 agrees at 10 bases. From germline, CDR1 is MGHRA and CDR2 YSYEKL. This CDR3 is 18 amino acids long. V shed 2 bases, J shed 2 bases, and the junction held 11 bases outside the gene matches. The CDR3 DNA is TGCGCCAGCAGCCAAACGGTACGCCGGGACAGGGGAAACTATGGCTACACCTTC. Protein: CASSQTVRRDRGNYGYTF.

Regarding this clone: Other DNA sequences in the same sample also yield this CDR3. The V and J genes are TRBV9 and TRBJ2-7; D unresolved. The CDR3 runs 14 residues. V dropped 2 bases and J dropped 3 bases, with 12 bases sitting between them. CDR1 SGDLS and CDR2 YYNGEE come from the germline V gene. The CDR3 sequence is CASSVGGSDYEQYF. DNA for the CDR3: TGTGCCAGCAGCGTGGGCGGAAGCGACTACGAGCAGTACTTC.

This clone was picked up a small number of times. The J gene is TRBJ2-7, the V gene TRBV4-3, with TRBD2 matching over 8 bases. Germline V gives CDR1 LGHNA, CDR2 YSLEER. The CDR3 runs 15 residues. V was pared by 3 bases and J by 0 bases, with 4 bases of the junction left unmatched. The CDR3, as DNA: TGCGCCAGCAGCCAGCTAGCGGGCCTCTCCTACGAGCAGTACTTC. It specifies CASSQLAGLSYEQYF.

The chain employs TRBV6-4 and TRBJ1-5; tentative D call: TRBD1 (5 bases). Trimming took off 3 bases at V and 5 bases at J, with 17 bases between the two ends. This CDR3 comprises 16 residues. Per germline, CDR1 MRHNA and CDR2 SNTAGT. The DNA for the CDR3 is TGTGCCAGCAGTGAGGGGGACGGTAACTACGATCAGCCCCAGCATTTT. Protein product: CASSEGDGNYDQPQHF.

The CDR3: CASSQEVMSSSGNTIYF. The CDR3 DNA reads as TGCGCCAGCAGCCAAGAGGTAATGAGCAGCTCTGGAAACACCATATATTTT. The genes are TRBV4-3 and TRBJ1-3; no clear D. With 0 bases removed from V and 0 bases from J, the gap between germline ends came to 12 bases. CDR1 is LGHNA and CDR2 is YSLEER in the germline V gene. This CDR3 is built from 17 residues.

The chain recombines TRBV6-6 with TRBJ2-3; TRBD1 might be the D (6 bases). CDR1 is MNHNY and CDR2 is SVGAGI in the germline V gene (reference sequence). V shed 9 bases and J shed 6 bases, with 16 bases lying between them. CDR3 size: 13 residues. The CDR3 loop reads CASGTSAYDTQYF. The CDR3 nucleotides are TGTGCCAGTGGGACATCGGCCTATGATACGCAGTATTTT.

This clone showed up just a few times. The chain has TRBV9 and TRBJ2-7; TRBD2 agrees at 8 bases. The CDR3 contains 15 residues. Germline V gene lookup returns CDR1 SGDLS and CDR2 YYNGEE. J gave up 1 base and V 0 bases, and 3 bases lay outside the gene matches. The CDR3 region has the DNA TGTGCCAGCAGCGTAGGGCAGCGGGGGTCCTACGAGCAGTACTTC. Translating gives CASSVGQRGSYEQYF.

This chain joins TRBV7-8 and TRBJ1-2; a weak D match, TRBD1 (5 bases). Per the germline V gene, CDR1 is SGHVS and CDR2 is FQNEAQ. The CDR3 extends over 14 amino acids. Trimming stripped 1 base from V and 2 bases from J, with 8 bases between. The CDR3 loop reads CASSLGGGNYGYTF. In DNA form, the CDR3 reads TGTGCCAGCAGCTTAGGGGGGGGAAACTATGGCTACACCTTC.

This sequence joins TRBV20-1 and TRBJ1-4; the D is unclear. Germline CDR1 is DFQATT and CDR2 is SNEGSKA (reference sequence). The CDR3 spans 12 residues. Trimming stripped 3 bases from V and 4 bases from J, with 6 bases between. CDR3 protein: CSASLHNEKLFF. CDR3 nucleotide sequence: TGCAGTGCTAGTCTCCATAATGAAAAACTGTTTTTT.

V is TRBV12-3 or TRBV12-4 and J is TRBJ1-3, with D unclear. This CDR3 contains 13 residues. V was cut by 2 bases and J by 5 bases, with 7 bases left in between. The CDR3 DNA reads TGTGCCAGCAGTTTAACGGGGAGAAACACCATATATTTT. Translated: CASSLTGRNTIYF.

CDR3 residues: CASTLSSPYTF. The DNA of the CDR3 is TGTGCCAGCACCCTGAGTTCCCCCTACACCTTC. V and J are TRBV12-3 or TRBV12-4 and TRBJ1-2; D is unclear. This CDR3 region has 11 residues. The V end was cut by 7 bases, the J end by 10 bases, with 13 bases between.

This chain uses TRBV10-3 with TRBJ2-2, with TRBD2 matching over 10 bases. The germline V gene encodes CDR1 ENHRY and CDR2 SYGVKD. V dropped 6 bases and J dropped 7; count of bases not matched to a gene: 17. There are 18 residues in the CDR3. The CDR3 loop is CAISTMRAGGPDSGELFF. CDR3 in DNA: TGTGCCATCAGCACTATGAGAGCGGGGGGGCCGGATAGCGGGGAGCTGTTTTTT.

V and J are TRBV7-8 and TRBJ2-3; no definite D call. Looked up from germline, CDR1 is SGHVS and CDR2 is FQNEAQ. V lost 3 bases to trimming and J lost 6 bases, with 16 bases between them. The CDR3 is 15 residues long. CDR3 in amino acids: CASSLGSGFSDTQYF. In DNA form, the CDR3 reads TGTGCCAGCAGCTTGGGCTCCGGATTTTCCGATACGCAGTATTTT.

This sequence joins TRBV5-4 and TRBJ2-7; D possibly corresponds to TRBD1 (7 bases). The CDR3 loop spans 16 amino acids. Germline V lookup: CDR1 SGHNT, CDR2 YYREEE (reference sequence). Trimming removed 3 bases from V and 0 bases from J, with 16 bases in between. The CDR3 bases are TGTGCCAGCAGCTCGATGGGGGGACAGAGCTCCTACGAGCAGTACTTC. Encoded protein: CASSSMGGQSSYEQYF. Supplemented by reference TRBV5-4 and TRBJ2-7, the full variable domain reads ETGVTQSPTHLIKTRGQQVTLRCSSQSGHNTVSWYQQALGQGPQFIFQYYREEENGRGNFPPRFSGLQFPNYSSELNVNALELDDSALYLCASSSMGGQSSYEQYFGPGTRLTVT.

This chain links TRBV12-3 or TRBV12-4 with TRBJ1-2, with D tentatively TRBD1 (6 bases). V was shortened by 8 bases and J by 6 bases, with 13 bases between the two germline ends. The CDR3 has 12 amino acids. This CDR3 is CASGGARNGYTF. In DNA form, the CDR3 reads TGTGCCAGCGGGGGGGCTAGGAATGGCTACACCTTC.

This clone showed up just once. The chain has TRBV24-1 and TRBJ1-6; D unresolved. Germline V CDR1 and CDR2: KGHDR, SFDVKD. The CDR3 consists of 18 residues. V lost 0 bases and J 3 bases, leaving 14 bases between the germline ends. CDR3 coding DNA: TGTGCCACCAGTGATTTGTGGCCTAGTGACCGCTATAATTCACCCCTCCACTTT. This encodes CATSDLWPSDRYNSPLHF.

The V call is TRBV6-5, the J call TRBJ2-1, with 8 bases fitting TRBD1. The CDR3 length is 15 residues. J lost 9 bases, V lost 0 bases, and 7 bases had no gene match. CDR1 MNHEY and CDR2 SVGAGI come from the germline V gene. The CDR3 reads CASSYSYDRGGEQFF. DNA of the CDR3: TGTGCCAGCAGTTACTCTTACGACAGGGGCGGTGAGCAGTTCTTC.

In its sample, this clone was seen a few times. The chain joins TRBV19 to TRBJ1-1; tentatively, D is TRBD1 (5 bases). V shed 3 bases and J shed 1 base, with 9 bases lying between them. The germline V gene has CDR1 LNHDA and CDR2 SQIVND (reference sequence). The CDR3 has 14 residues. Here the CDR3 DNA reads TGTGCCAGTAGTATCATGCAGGGGAACACTGAAGCTTTCTTT. Amino acid sequence: CASSIMQGNTEAFF.

The chain uses TRBV5-1 and TRBJ1-6; D perhaps matches TRBD1 (5 bases). This CDR3 contains 15 residues. With 0 bases removed from V and 5 bases from J, the gap between germline ends came to 9 bases. Germline V gene lookup returns CDR1 SGHRS and CDR2 YFSETQ. The chain's CDR3 is CASSLDGANNSPLHF. DNA for the CDR3: TGCGCCAGCAGCTTGGACGGGGCAAATAATTCACCCCTCCACTTT. Drawing the rest from reference TRBV5-1 and TRBJ1-6, the complete variable domain is KAGVTQTPRYLIKTRGQQVTLSCSPISGHRSVSWYQQTPGQGLQFLFEYFSETQRNKGNFPGRFSGRQFSNSRSEMNVSTLELGDSALYLCASSLDGANNSPLHFGNGTRLTVT.

The chain has TRBV18 and TRBJ2-3; D could derive from TRBD1 or TRBD2 (5 bases each). The CDR3 consists of 12 residues. Trimming removed 3 bases at V and 11 bases at J, with 12 bases between. CDR1 KGHSH and CDR2 LQKENI come from the germline V gene. This chain's CDR3 is CASSPTGGGQYF. CDR3 nucleotides: TGTGCCAGCTCACCCACAGGAGGTGGGCAGTATTTT.